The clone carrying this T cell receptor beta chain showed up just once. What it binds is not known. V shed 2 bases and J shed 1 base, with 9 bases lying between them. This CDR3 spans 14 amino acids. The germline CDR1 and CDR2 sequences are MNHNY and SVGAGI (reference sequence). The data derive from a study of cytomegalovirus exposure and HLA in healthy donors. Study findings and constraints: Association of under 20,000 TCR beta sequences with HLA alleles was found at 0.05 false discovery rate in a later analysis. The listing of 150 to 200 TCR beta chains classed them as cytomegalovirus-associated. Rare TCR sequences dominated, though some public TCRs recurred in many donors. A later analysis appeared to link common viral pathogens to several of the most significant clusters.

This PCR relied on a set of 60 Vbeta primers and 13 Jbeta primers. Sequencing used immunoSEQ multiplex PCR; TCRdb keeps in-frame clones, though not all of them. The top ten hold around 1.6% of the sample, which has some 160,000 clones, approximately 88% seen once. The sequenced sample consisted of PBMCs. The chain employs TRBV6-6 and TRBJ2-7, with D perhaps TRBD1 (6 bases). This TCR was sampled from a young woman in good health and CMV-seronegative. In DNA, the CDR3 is TGTGCCAGCAGTTACGGGGGCGAGTCCTACGAGCAGTACTTC. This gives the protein CASSYGGESYEQYF.